This T cell receptor beta chain was retrieved from a study of cytomegalovirus exposure and HLA in healthy donors. Study-wide background: In an early release, HLA-typed donors contributed 75 million to 85 million unique TCR sequences.

CDR3 length: 14 residues. V was shortened by 6 bases and J by 6 bases, with 15 bases between the two germline ends. In germline, CDR1 is KGHSH, CDR2 LQKENI. Researchers ran the PCR with 60 Vbeta and 13 Jbeta primers. Assay used: immunoSEQ multiplex PCR; TCRdb lists only in-frame clones, some missing. The table lists 25,000 to 40,000 clones. The clonotype was recovered from a female donor in good health and CMV-seronegative. The chain joins TRBV18 to TRBJ1-5, with D possibly TRBD1 on 6 matching bases. Sequencing was performed on PBMCs. CDR3 DNA sequence: TGTGCCAGCTCCTACGGGACATCGAGTCAGCCCCAGCATTTT. This encodes CASSYGTSSQPQHF.